This entry lists 19 T cell receptor beta chains sequenced from one sample in a study of vaccination effects on CD4 cells after COVID-19. Upon completion of 10 days in culture, CD4+ T cells were isolated. Either the BNT162b2 or mRNA-1273 vaccine was given to participants in two doses. Method: immunoSEQ multiplex PCR; TCRdb's copy keeps in-frame clones and lacks some. This sample has 57,000 or so clones; about 78% occur once, and the top ten carry about 4.5%. Antigens for these TCRs are unknown. The sample was CD4+ T cells from PBMCs cultured without peptide, taken after COVID-19 vaccination. These receptors originate from a human donor who received a COVID-19 vaccine.

This CDR3 is CSVEAGGRTEAFF. The DNA of the CDR3 is TGCAGCGTTGAAGCAGGGGGCCGGACTGAAGCTTTCTTT. The chain carries TRBV29-1 and TRBJ1-1; 8 nucleotides line up with TRBD1. After removal of 1 base from V and 5 bases from J, the junction contained 3 bases not matched to a gene. Per germline, CDR1 SQVTM and CDR2 ANQGSEA. The CDR3 contains 13 residues.

V gene TRBV6-1 combines with J gene TRBJ2-2, with D perhaps matching TRBD1 (5 bases). V was cut by 2 bases and J by 4 bases, with 5 bases left in between. Germline V gene sequence: CDR1 MNHNS, CDR2 SASEGT. The CDR3 sequence is 13 residues long. The CDR3 coding sequence is TGTGCCAGCAGTGAACAGGGCACCGGGGAGCTGTTTTTT. Its protein is CASSEQGTGELFF.

V is TRBV2 and J is TRBJ2-3; D is unclear. CDR1 SNHLY and CDR2 FYNNEI come from the germline V gene. CDR3 size: 15 residues. V shed 4 bases and J shed 1 base, with 12 bases lying between them. The CDR3 here is CASSGYGPGTDTQYF. CDR3 coding DNA: TGTGCCAGCAGTGGGTATGGACCAGGCACAGATACGCAGTATTTT. Looking up the rest from reference TRBV2 and TRBJ2-3 gives the full variable domain: EPEVTQTPSHQVTQMGQEVILRCVPISNHLYFYWYRQILGQKVEFLVSFYNNEISEKSEIFDDQFSVERPDGSNFTLKIRSTKLEDSAMYFCASSGYGPGTDTQYFGPGTRLTVL.

This chain's CDR3 is CASTLSAGGYGELFF. CDR3 sequence (DNA): TGTGCCAGCACCCTCTCCGCGGGAGGGTATGGGGAGCTGTTTTTT. The chain carries TRBV9 and TRBJ2-2, with 9 bases fitting TRBD2. Unmatched junction bases numbered 11, after V lost 6 bases and J lost 8 bases. The CDR3 has 15 amino acids. In germline, CDR1 is SGDLS, CDR2 YYNGEE.

The chain has TRBV5-8 and TRBJ2-7, with 7 bases aligning to TRBD2. J was trimmed by 0 bases and V by 3 bases; bases with no gene match: 9. This CDR3 is built from 16 residues. Per germline, CDR1 SGHTS and CDR2 YDEGEE. Here the CDR3 DNA reads TGTGCCAGCAGCTGGAGGGTCGGGACTAACTCCTACGAGCAGTACTTC. Translated, it gives CASSWRVGTNSYEQYF.

This clone was counted a single time. This chain links TRBV6-1 with TRBJ1-5; D is unclear. Germline V lookup: CDR1 MNHNS, CDR2 SASEGT. V dropped 2 bases and J dropped 1 base, with 6 bases sitting between them. This CDR3 comprises 14 residues. The CDR3 DNA follows: TGTGCCAGCAGTGAATTAGACAGCAATCAGCCCCAGCATTTT. Translation: CASSELDSNQPQHF.

By share of the sample, this clone is medium-sized. The gene calls are TRBV11-3 and TRBJ2-7, with D tentatively TRBD2 (6 bases). The length of the CDR3 is 16 residues. The ends were cut back, 0 bases at V and 0 bases at J, with 12 bases in the middle. From germline, CDR1 is SGHNT and CDR2 YENEEA. The CDR3: CASSLERGGGSYEQYF. The CDR3 DNA reads as TGTGCCAGCAGCTTAGAGCGGGGTGGGGGCTCCTACGAGCAGTACTTC.

This chain connects TRBV19 to TRBJ1-5, with 10 bases aligning to TRBD1. Trimming took 7 bases from V and 7 from J; bases not matched to a gene: 10. The CDR3 is 15 amino acids. Looked up from germline, CDR1 is LNHDA and CDR2 is SQIVND (reference sequence). The CDR3, as DNA: TGTGCCAGTACCACCGGACAGGGGGGGAGCCAGCCCCAGCATTTT. As protein: CASTTGQGGSQPQHF.

The chain links TRBV24-1 to TRBJ2-1; D is perhaps TRBD2 (7 bases). Trimming took off 2 bases at V and 10 bases at J, with 23 bases between the two ends. CDR3 length: 17 residues. Germline values: CDR1 KGHDR, CDR2 SFDVKD. Here the CDR3 DNA reads TGTGCCACCAGTGATTGGGGGCTAGCGGACCCCCTGGGGGAGCAGTTCTTC. It codes for CATSDWGLADPLGEQFF.

V is TRBV30 and J is TRBJ2-1, with a tentative D call TRBD2 (5 bases). Trimming removed 5 bases at V and 0 bases at J, with 14 bases between. CDR3 length: 15 residues. Germline V CDR1 and CDR2: GTSNPN, SVGIG (reference sequence). The CDR3 bases are TGTGCCTGGGCTTCCTCCGGAGGCTCCTACAATGAGCAGTTCTTC. Translating it yields CAWASSGGSYNEQFF.

J is TRBJ2-5 and V is TRBV3-1 (or the pseudogene TRBV3-2); TRBD1 aligns across 7 bases. Per germline, CDR1 LGHDT and CDR2 YNNKEL (reference sequence). The CDR3 consists of 14 residues. Unmatched junction bases numbered 8, after V lost 3 bases and J lost 7 bases. The CDR3 bases are TGTGCCAGCAGCCAGGGTAGGGGGCGCGGGACCCAGTACTTC. The encoded protein is CASSQGRGRGTQYF.

This rearrangement joins TRBV5-4 to TRBJ2-1; D is ambiguous. Trimming took 3 bases from V and 7 from J, leaving 17 bases between them. The CDR3 has 15 amino acids. Germline V CDR1 and CDR2: SGHNT, YYREEE (reference sequence). The CDR3 loop reads CASSSTRAERNEQFF. CDR3 coding DNA: TGTGCCAGCAGCTCAACACGGGCAGAGCGTAATGAGCAGTTCTTC.

The gene calls are TRBV6-5 and TRBJ1-3; 8 positions agree with TRBD1. CDR1 is MNHEY and CDR2 is SVGAGI in the germline V gene. V shed 10 bases and J 2 bases; nucleotides not matched to a gene: 4. The CDR3 contains 13 residues. The CDR3 sequence is CATRQGPGNTIYF. The CDR3 DNA follows: TGTGCCACCCGACAGGGGCCTGGAAACACCATATATTTT.

The chain joins TRBV6-5 to TRBJ1-1, with D hard to call. V was pared by 6 bases and J by 5 bases, with 13 bases between. The CDR3 sequence is 13 residues long. Germline CDR1 reads MNHEY; CDR2 reads SVGAGI. The CDR3 DNA reads TGTGCCAGCAGCTTTACCTGGCGGACTGAAGCTTTCTTT. Its protein product is CASSFTWRTEAFF.

The chain links TRBV27 to TRBJ1-5; D is ambiguous. Germline lookup yields CDR1 MNHEY and CDR2 SMNVEV (reference sequence). There are 13 residues in the CDR3. Trimming shortened V by 3 bases and J by 5 bases, and 8 bases separated the two germline ends. For the CDR3, the DNA is TGTGCCAGCAGTTTTCGACGCGATCAGCCCCAGCATTTT. Encoded protein: CASSFRRDQPQHF.

This clone has just a few counts. This chain uses TRBV25-1 with TRBJ1-4, with 10 nucleotides matching TRBD1. V shed 4 bases, J shed 7 bases, and the junction held 6 bases outside the gene matches. Germline CDR1 is MGHDK and CDR2 is SYGVNS. The CDR3 contains 15 residues. CDR3 DNA sequence: TGTGCCAGCAGTGTACCCGGGACAGGGGTTGAAAAACTGTTTTTT. This translates into CASSVPGTGVEKLFF.

The chain couples TRBV6-5 to TRBJ2-7; D perhaps matches TRBD1 (6 bases). The CDR3 spans 12 residues. Germline V gene sequence: CDR1 MNHEY, CDR2 SVGAGI. Trimming stripped 5 bases from V and 12 bases from J, with 17 bases between. CDR3 DNA: TGTGCCAGCAGTAGCTTACAGGGAGTGTGGTACTTC. Encoded protein: CASSSLQGVWYF.

The V and J genes are TRBV18 and TRBJ1-2; D is ambiguous. The V end lost 0 bases, the J end lost 3 bases, and 8 bases lay between the germline ends. The V gene's germline CDR1 is KGHSH and CDR2 LQKENI. There are 14 residues in the CDR3. As DNA, the CDR3 is TGTGCCAGCTCACCACCGGTCGGCCACTATGGCTACACCTTC. Translation gives CASSPPVGHYGYTF.

The chain has TRBV30 and TRBJ1-3; D may be TRBD1 (5 bases). CDR1 GTSNPN and CDR2 SVGIG come from the germline V gene (reference sequence). The V end was cut by 2 bases, the J end by 0 bases, with 14 bases between. CDR3 length equals 16 residues. CDR3 loop: CAWSPSRVYSGNTIYF. In DNA form, the CDR3 reads TGTGCCTGGAGTCCCTCCAGGGTCTACTCTGGAAACACCATATATTTT. The entire variable domain, with the rest obtained from reference TRBV30 and TRBJ1-3, is as follows: SQTIHQWPATLVQPVGSPLSLECTVEGTSNPNLYWYRQAAGRGLQLLFYSVGIGQISSEVPQNLSASRPQDRQFILSSKKLLLSDSGFYLCAWSPSRVYSGNTIYFGEGSWLTVV.